Listed below are T cell receptor beta chains from one sample, sequenced in a study of cytomegalovirus exposure and HLA in healthy donors. Assay: immunoSEQ multiplex PCR; the TCRdb copy retains only in-frame clones and omits some. The sample has about 59,000 clones, roughly 83% seen once. Sequencing used PBMCs. These receptors were obtained from a human donor in good health. CDR3s include the opening cysteine and the closing phenylalanine or tryptophan. D genes are given only for firm matches. The size entry is marked missing in some rows and otherwise reads once, few, many or a size class.

V gene	clone size	J gene	D gene	CDR3 length	CDR3 protein	CDR3 DNA
TRBV7-9	few	TRBJ1-2	TRBD1	14	CASSLGQGDYGYTF	TGTGCCAGCAGCTTAGGACAGGGGGACTATGGCTACACCTTC
TRBV18	-	TRBJ1-4	TRBD1	13	CASSQGAGEKLFF	TGTGCCAGCTCACAGGGGGCGGGTGAAAAACTGTTTTTT
TRBV7-2	once	TRBJ1-3	-	15	CASSLSPGAGNTIYF	TGTGCCAGCAGCTTATCCCCAGGGGCTGGAAACACCATATATTTC
TRBV7-9	-	TRBJ1-1	-	14	CASSLASGNTEAFF	TGTGCCAGCAGCTTAGCGTCGGGGAACACTGAAGCTTTCTTT
TRBV19	-	TRBJ1-6	-	14	CASSIAGDNSPLHF	TGTGCCAGTAGTATAGCAGGGGACAATTCACCCCTCCACTTT
TRBV30	-	TRBJ2-1	-	13	CAWSVGAHNEQFF	TGTGCCTGGTCGGTTGGGGCCCACAATGAGCAGTTCTTC
TRBV6-5	-	TRBJ2-5	TRBD2	15	CASRSLAGASETQYF	TGTGCCAGCAGGTCCTTAGCGGGGGCCTCCGAGACCCAGTACTTC
TRBV28	-	TRBJ1-5	TRBD1	15	CASSSRGQINQPQHF	TGTGCCAGCAGTAGCAGGGGACAGATAAATCAGCCCCAGCATTTT
TRBV30	-	TRBJ1-6	TRBD1	15	CAWSSTGTGMEPLHF	TGTGCCTGGAGCAGTACAGGGACAGGGATGGAACCCCTCCACTTT
TRBV18	-	TRBJ2-3	TRBD2	16	CASSPLRRGSTDTQYF	TGTGCCAGCTCACCCTTACGGCGGGGGAGCACAGATACGCAGTATTTT